What follows describes a single TCR beta chain. CDR1 and CDR2 (germline): MDHEN, SYDVKM. V gave up 5 bases and J gave up 7 bases; unmatched junction bases: 5. The CDR3 runs 13 residues. The sample belongs to a study of T cell changes during pregnancy in multiple sclerosis. Measured with immunoSEQ multiplex PCR; TCRdb has only the in-frame clones, and not every one. The sample yields more than 70,000 clones, about nine tenths seen once. The chain combines TRBV28 with TRBJ2-1; 7 bases are a match to TRBD1. Sequenced material: peripheral blood, taken after pregnancy. The clonotype originates from a female donor in good health, enrolled as a control in a pregnancy study. The CDR3 coding sequence is TGTGCCAGCAGTCCAGACAGGGCTAATGAGCAGTTCTTC. Translating gives CASSPDRANEQFF. Drawing the rest from reference TRBV28 and TRBJ2-1, the complete variable domain is DVKVTQSSRYLVKRTGEKVFLECVQDMDHENMFWYRQDPGLGLRLIYFSYDVKMKEKGDIPEGYSVSREKKERFSLILESASTNQTSMYLCASSPDRANEQFFGPGTRLTVL.